These T cell receptor beta chains were read from a single sample in a study of T cell changes during pregnancy in multiple sclerosis. Profiled with immunoSEQ multiplex PCR; TCRdb holds only in-frame clones, not every one. This repertoire shows about 100,000 clones, 92% found once; its top ten account for less than 2.5%. The sample consisted of peripheral blood, taken after pregnancy. Receptors were obtained from a female donor with multiple sclerosis, enrolled in a pregnancy study. Each CDR3 is given with its conserved first and last residue. The D gene is left open where the match is weak. Size is omitted from some rows. Given values are once, few, many or a class for expanded clones.

clone size,J gene,V gene,D gene,CDR3 protein,CDR3 DNA
.,TRBJ1-4,TRBV5-4,TRBD1,CASSPGQGITNEKLFF,TGTGCCAGCAGCCCGGGACAGGGAATCACTAATGAAAAACTGTTTTTT
.,TRBJ1-2,TRBV11-2,TRBD1,CASSPQGQGYGYTF,TGTGCCAGCAGTCCTCAGGGACAGGGCTATGGCTACACCTTC
many,TRBJ2-5,TRBV27,TRBD1,CASRPGTEETQYF,TGTGCCAGCAGACCCGGGACAGAAGAGACCCAGTACTTC
.,TRBJ1-2,TRBV11-3,.,CASSSGTYGYTF,TGTGCCAGCAGTTCCGGGACATATGGCTACACCTTC
.,TRBJ1-2,TRBV6-5,.,CASSYSPWGGLDGYTF,TGTGCCAGCAGTTACTCGCCTTGGGGAGGTTTGGATGGCTACACCTTC
.,TRBJ2-7,TRBV6-1,.,CASSETPNEQYF,TGTGCCAGCAGTGAAACACCGAACGAGCAGTACTTC
.,TRBJ2-7,TRBV25-1,TRBD2,CASSPSGGAGEQYF,TGTGCCAGCAGTCCTAGCGGGGGGGCGGGGGAGCAGTACTTC
once,TRBJ1-1,TRBV7-3,.,CASSPRGNTEAFF,TGTGCCAGCAGCCCTCGGGGGAACACTGAAGCTTTCTTT
.,TRBJ1-1,TRBV27,.,CASGRTEAFF,TGTGCCAGCGGGCGCACTGAAGCTTTCTTT
.,TRBJ2-1,TRBV7-3,TRBD2,CASSGLAGEGEQFF,TGTGCCAGCAGCGGACTAGCGGGAGAGGGTGAGCAGTTCTTC
.,TRBJ2-5,TRBV18,.,CASSPGGGVLQETQYF,TGTGCCAGCTCACCAGGAGGGGGGGTGTTACAAGAGACCCAGTACTTC
.,TRBJ2-2,TRBV30,TRBD2,CAWRRLALGANTGELFF,TGTGCCTGGAGGAGACTAGCCCTGGGAGCGAACACCGGGGAGCTGTTTTTT
.,TRBJ2-7,TRBV29-1,.,CSVVVQIYEQYF,TGCAGCGTTGTTGTACAGATCTACGAGCAGTACTTC
.,TRBJ2-5,TRBV7-9,TRBD1,CASSLDRGREETQYF,TGTGCCAGCAGCTTAGACAGGGGGCGCGAGGAGACCCAGTACTTC
.,TRBJ2-5,TRBV10-2,TRBD1,CASGGTGVQTQYF,TGCGCCAGCGGAGGGACAGGGGTACAGACCCAGTACTTC
.,TRBJ2-7,TRBV7-9,TRBD2,CASSLPSGGSISYEQYF,TGTGCCAGCAGCTTACCTAGCGGGGGGTCTATCTCCTACGAGCAGTACTTC
.,TRBJ1-1,TRBV6-1,.,CASSAQVSFF,TGTGCCAGCAGTGCACAGGTTAGTTTCTTT
.,TRBJ2-7,TRBV20-1,.,CSARSSYEQYF,TGCAGTGCTCGGAGCTCCTACGAGCAGTACTTC
.,TRBJ2-1,TRBV2,TRBD1,CASSDRGPGEQFF,TGTGCCAGCAGTGACAGGGGGCCTGGTGAGCAGTTCTTC
.,TRBJ1-2,TRBV5-6,.,CASSSIRANYGYTF,TGTGCCAGCAGCTCGATTCGAGCTAACTATGGCTACACCTTC
.,TRBJ2-2,TRBV9,.,CASSVAVTSNTGELFF,TGTGCCAGCAGCGTAGCTGTGACTTCGAACACCGGGGAGCTGTTTTTT